Listed below are T cell receptor beta chains from one sample, sequenced in a study of cytomegalovirus exposure and HLA in healthy donors. TCRdb's copy holds only in-frame clones and misses some; the assay was immunoSEQ multiplex PCR. The table has fewer than 200,000 clones, roughly 76% seen once. Sequencing was performed on PBMCs. These receptors were obtained from a woman younger than 35 in good health and CMV-seropositive. Both conserved end residues are part of each CDR3. D genes are given only for firm matches. Size is omitted from some rows. Given values are once, few, many or a class for expanded clones.

d_call: TRBD1
j_call: TRBJ1-5
clone_size: once
cdr3_length: 20
v_call: TRBV7-8
cdr3_aa: CASSLGRWDRGRLSNQPQHF
cdr3_nt: TGTGCCAGCAGCTTAGGGAGATGGGACAGGGGGCGGCTTAGCAATCAGCCCCAGCATTTT

d_call: -
j_call: TRBJ1-2
clone_size: -
cdr3_length: 16
v_call: TRBV4-2
cdr3_aa: CASSPRLTGSEDGYTF
cdr3_nt: TGTGCCAGCAGCCCCCGCCTGACGGGAAGCGAAGATGGCTACACCTTC

d_call: TRBD1
j_call: TRBJ1-2
clone_size: -
cdr3_length: 17
v_call: TRBV15
cdr3_aa: CATRRGKGWDRDDGYTF
cdr3_nt: TGTGCCACCAGAAGAGGAAAAGGGTGGGACAGGGATGATGGCTACACCTTC

d_call: -
j_call: TRBJ1-2
clone_size: -
cdr3_length: 14
v_call: TRBV11-2
cdr3_aa: CASSRGVVYYGYTF
cdr3_nt: TGTGCCAGCAGCCGGGGTGTAGTCTACTATGGCTACACCTTC

d_call: TRBD1
j_call: TRBJ2-2
clone_size: -
cdr3_length: 15
v_call: TRBV28
cdr3_aa: CASSLGTGGPGELFF
cdr3_nt: TGTGCCAGCAGTTTGGGGACAGGGGGCCCCGGGGAGCTGTTTTTT

d_call: TRBD2
j_call: TRBJ2-2
clone_size: -
cdr3_length: 19
v_call: TRBV5-1
cdr3_aa: CASSLFGLAGASNTGELFF
cdr3_nt: TGCGCCAGCAGCTTGTTCGGACTAGCGGGGGCATCGAACACCGGGGAGCTGTTTTTT

d_call: TRBD2
j_call: TRBJ2-3
clone_size: -
cdr3_length: 18
v_call: TRBV9
cdr3_aa: CASSATKRLAGGIDTQYF
cdr3_nt: TGTGCCAGCAGCGCTACCAAACGACTAGCGGGGGGGATAGATACGCAGTATTTT

d_call: -
j_call: TRBJ2-5
clone_size: -
cdr3_length: 17
v_call: TRBV7-8
cdr3_aa: CASSLPGGGPLGETQYF
cdr3_nt: TGTGCCAGCAGCTTACCTGGGGGGGGCCCCTTGGGAGAGACCCAGTACTTC

d_call: -
j_call: TRBJ1-6
clone_size: -
cdr3_length: 15
v_call: TRBV6-5
cdr3_aa: CASSYGRGYNSPLHF
cdr3_nt: TGTGCCAGCAGTTACGGCAGAGGGTATAATTCACCCCTCCACTTT

d_call: -
j_call: TRBJ2-2
clone_size: once
cdr3_length: 14
v_call: TRBV10-3
cdr3_aa: CAISVKGVAGELFF
cdr3_nt: TGTGCCATCAGTGTAAAGGGGGTTGCCGGGGAGCTGTTTTTT

d_call: -
j_call: TRBJ1-5
clone_size: -
cdr3_length: 15
v_call: TRBV25-1
cdr3_aa: CASILQENSNQPQHF
cdr3_nt: TGTGCCAGCATATTACAGGAGAATAGCAATCAGCCCCAGCATTTT

d_call: -
j_call: TRBJ2-5
clone_size: -
cdr3_length: 14
v_call: TRBV5-8
cdr3_aa: CASTPLGGRETQYF
cdr3_nt: TGTGCCAGCACCCCCTTAGGGGGACGAGAGACCCAGTACTTC

d_call: -
j_call: TRBJ1-2
clone_size: -
cdr3_length: 14
v_call: TRBV7-2
cdr3_aa: CASSSLIQVSGYTF
cdr3_nt: TGTGCCAGCAGCTCCCTTATACAGGTATCCGGCTACACCTTC

d_call: -
j_call: TRBJ1-1
clone_size: -
cdr3_length: 14
v_call: TRBV7-2
cdr3_aa: CASSLDRQVPEAFF
cdr3_nt: TGTGCCAGCAGCTTAGATCGACAGGTCCCTGAAGCTTTCTTT

d_call: -
j_call: TRBJ1-1
clone_size: -
cdr3_length: 13
v_call: TRBV5-1
cdr3_aa: CASSTQGPTEAFF
cdr3_nt: TGCGCCAGCAGTACTCAGGGTCCCACTGAAGCTTTCTTT

d_call: -
j_call: TRBJ2-7
clone_size: few
cdr3_length: 15
v_call: TRBV5-6
cdr3_aa: CASSSGQLSSYEQYF
cdr3_nt: TGTGCCAGCAGCTCAGGACAACTGAGCTCCTACGAGCAGTACTTC

d_call: -
j_call: TRBJ1-2
clone_size: -
cdr3_length: 14
v_call: TRBV7-8
cdr3_aa: CASSLSAADYGYTF
cdr3_nt: TGTGCCAGCAGCTTATCGGCAGCGGATTATGGCTACACCTTC

d_call: -
j_call: TRBJ2-7
clone_size: -
cdr3_length: 16
v_call: TRBV7-2
cdr3_aa: CASSPQVRGYGYEQYF
cdr3_nt: TGTGCCAGCAGCCCGCAAGTTAGGGGGTACGGCTACGAGCAGTACTTC

d_call: TRBD1
j_call: TRBJ1-2
clone_size: -
cdr3_length: 17
v_call: TRBV7-9
cdr3_aa: CASTIWRGQGPLHGYTF
cdr3_nt: TGTGCCAGCACCATATGGAGGGGGCAGGGCCCTTTACATGGCTACACCTTC

d_call: TRBD2
j_call: TRBJ2-3
clone_size: -
cdr3_length: 17
v_call: TRBV4-2
cdr3_aa: CASSQILAGVLADTQYF
cdr3_nt: TGTGCCAGCAGCCAAATCCTAGCGGGGGTATTAGCAGATACGCAGTATTTT

d_call: TRBD1
j_call: TRBJ2-7
clone_size: -
cdr3_length: 14
v_call: TRBV29-1
cdr3_aa: CSVSGTGGYNEQYF
cdr3_nt: TGCAGCGTTTCCGGGACAGGGGGCTATAACGAGCAGTACTTC

d_call: TRBD1
j_call: TRBJ2-5
clone_size: -
cdr3_length: 13
v_call: TRBV11-2
cdr3_aa: CASRPGTEETQYF
cdr3_nt: TGTGCCAGCAGGCCCGGGACAGAGGAGACCCAGTACTTC

d_call: TRBD2
j_call: TRBJ2-5
clone_size: -
cdr3_length: 16
v_call: TRBV5-1
cdr3_aa: CASSLRLSSGAETQYF
cdr3_nt: TGCGCCAGCAGCTTGCGTTTATCTAGCGGGGCAGAGACCCAGTACTTC

d_call: -
j_call: TRBJ2-7
clone_size: -
cdr3_length: 14
v_call: TRBV27
cdr3_aa: CASRNSPVSYEQYF
cdr3_nt: TGTGCCAGCAGAAATAGCCCTGTGTCCTACGAGCAGTACTTC

d_call: TRBD2
j_call: TRBJ2-1
clone_size: -
cdr3_length: 13
v_call: TRBV2
cdr3_aa: CASRDEGLLEQFF
cdr3_nt: TGTGCCAGCAGGGACGAGGGACTATTAGAGCAGTTCTTC

d_call: -
j_call: TRBJ2-7
clone_size: -
cdr3_length: 11
v_call: TRBV6-5
cdr3_aa: CASHEGDEQYF
cdr3_nt: TGTGCCAGCCACGAGGGGGACGAGCAGTACTTC

d_call: -
j_call: TRBJ2-2
clone_size: -
cdr3_length: 16
v_call: TRBV4-1
cdr3_aa: CASSPTRAGIYGELFF
cdr3_nt: TGCGCCAGCAGCCCGACGCGGGCAGGTATATACGGGGAGCTGTTTTTT

d_call: -
j_call: TRBJ1-2
clone_size: -
cdr3_length: 14
v_call: TRBV11-2
cdr3_aa: CASSLTSRSYGYTF
cdr3_nt: TGTGCCAGCAGCTTAACGTCACGGTCCTATGGCTACACCTTC

d_call: TRBD1
j_call: TRBJ1-2
clone_size: -
cdr3_length: 13
v_call: TRBV6-1
cdr3_aa: CASIWQGAFGYTF
cdr3_nt: TGTGCCAGCATATGGCAGGGGGCTTTTGGCTACACCTTC

d_call: -
j_call: TRBJ2-1
clone_size: -
cdr3_length: 15
v_call: TRBV27
cdr3_aa: CASSLGGPSYNEQFF
cdr3_nt: TGTGCCAGCAGTTTGGGGGGTCCCTCCTACAATGAGCAGTTCTTC

d_call: -
j_call: TRBJ2-3
clone_size: -
cdr3_length: 15
v_call: TRBV7-7
cdr3_aa: CASSLGYGGTDTQYF
cdr3_nt: TGTGCTAGCAGCTTAGGGTACGGGGGCACAGATACGCAGTATTTT

d_call: -
j_call: TRBJ1-1
clone_size: -
cdr3_length: 13
v_call: TRBV7-3
cdr3_aa: CASSPVMNTEAFF
cdr3_nt: TGTGCCAGCAGCCCGGTTATGAACACTGAAGCTTTCTTT

d_call: TRBD2
j_call: TRBJ2-1
clone_size: few
cdr3_length: 18
v_call: TRBV4-1
cdr3_aa: CASSPALLAGGRYNEQFF
cdr3_nt: TGCGCCAGCAGCCCCGCTCTTCTAGCGGGGGGGCGGTACAATGAGCAGTTCTTC

d_call: -
j_call: TRBJ1-1
clone_size: -
cdr3_length: 16
v_call: TRBV11-2
cdr3_aa: CASSLEWGRRNTEAFF
cdr3_nt: TGTGCCAGCAGCCTAGAATGGGGGCGCCGGAACACTGAAGCTTTCTTT

d_call: -
j_call: TRBJ1-1
clone_size: -
cdr3_length: 15
v_call: TRBV13
cdr3_aa: CASSPRGLGNTEAFF
cdr3_nt: TGTGCCAGCAGCCCCAGGGGCCTTGGGAACACTGAAGCTTTCTTT

d_call: -
j_call: TRBJ2-7
clone_size: -
cdr3_length: 12
v_call: TRBV7-9
cdr3_aa: CASSLRSYEQYF
cdr3_nt: TGTGCCAGCAGCTTGAGGTCCTACGAGCAGTACTTC

d_call: -
j_call: TRBJ1-1
clone_size: -
cdr3_length: 13
v_call: TRBV6-5
cdr3_aa: CASTPQGKTEAFF
cdr3_nt: TGTGCCAGCACCCCACAGGGAAAGACTGAAGCTTTCTTT

d_call: -
j_call: TRBJ1-5
clone_size: -
cdr3_length: 14
v_call: TRBV10-2
cdr3_aa: CASSERAGYQPQHF
cdr3_nt: TGCGCCAGCAGTGAAAGGGCAGGGTATCAGCCCCAGCATTTT

d_call: -
j_call: TRBJ2-7
clone_size: -
cdr3_length: 14
v_call: TRBV12-1
cdr3_aa: CASGSGGLAYEQYF
cdr3_nt: TGTGCCAGTGGTAGCGGGGGCCTTGCTTACGAGCAGTACTTC

d_call: TRBD2
j_call: TRBJ2-5
clone_size: -
cdr3_length: 16
v_call: TRBV7-8
cdr3_aa: CASSLAAPSGGETQYF
cdr3_nt: TGTGCCAGCAGCTTAGCCGCCCCTAGCGGGGGGGAGACCCAGTACTTC

d_call: TRBD1
j_call: TRBJ1-1
clone_size: -
cdr3_length: 15
v_call: TRBV13
cdr3_aa: CASSTSGQMNTEAFF
cdr3_nt: TGTGCCAGCAGCACGTCGGGACAGATGAACACTGAAGCTTTCTTT

d_call: TRBD1
j_call: TRBJ2-2
clone_size: -
cdr3_length: 15
v_call: TRBV7-6
cdr3_aa: CASSVDRGDTGELFF
cdr3_nt: TGTGCCAGCAGCGTGGACAGGGGGGACACCGGGGAGCTGTTTTTT

d_call: -
j_call: TRBJ2-7
clone_size: -
cdr3_length: 15
v_call: TRBV6-6
cdr3_aa: CASSPPGTTESEQYF
cdr3_nt: TGTGCCAGCAGCCCCCCCGGGACAACAGAGTCCGAGCAGTACTTC

d_call: -
j_call: TRBJ1-3
clone_size: -
cdr3_length: 15
v_call: TRBV28
cdr3_aa: CASSLTAGSGNTIYF
cdr3_nt: TGTGCCAGCAGTTTAACGGCAGGCTCTGGAAACACCATATATTTT

d_call: TRBD1
j_call: TRBJ1-1
clone_size: -
cdr3_length: 16
v_call: TRBV7-8
cdr3_aa: CASSSRDRGSNTEAFF
cdr3_nt: TGTGCCAGCAGCTCCCGGGACAGGGGATCTAACACTGAAGCTTTCTTT

d_call: TRBD1
j_call: TRBJ2-7
clone_size: -
cdr3_length: 15
v_call: TRBV6-5
cdr3_aa: CASSPSRDRIYEQYF
cdr3_nt: TGTGCCAGCAGTCCATCCCGGGACAGAATCTACGAGCAGTACTTC

d_call: -
j_call: TRBJ1-2
clone_size: -
cdr3_length: 12
v_call: TRBV29-1
cdr3_aa: CSVRGQPYGYTF
cdr3_nt: TGCAGCGTTCGAGGGCAGCCCTATGGCTACACCTTC

d_call: -
j_call: TRBJ2-1
clone_size: -
cdr3_length: 15
v_call: TRBV7-6
cdr3_aa: CASSLNRRVGNEQFF
cdr3_nt: TGTGCCAGCAGCTTAAATAGACGGGTGGGCAATGAGCAGTTCTTC

d_call: -
j_call: TRBJ2-5
clone_size: -
cdr3_length: 13
v_call: TRBV7-3
cdr3_aa: CASSVTYQETQYF
cdr3_nt: TGTGCCAGCAGCGTGACATACCAAGAGACCCAGTACTTC

d_call: TRBD2
j_call: TRBJ2-1
clone_size: -
cdr3_length: 13
v_call: TRBV5-4
cdr3_aa: CASSLRDYGEQFF
cdr3_nt: TGTGCCAGCAGCTTGAGGGACTACGGTGAGCAGTTCTTC

d_call: -
j_call: TRBJ2-3
clone_size: -
cdr3_length: 15
v_call: TRBV9
cdr3_aa: CASSSAGSSTDTQYF
cdr3_nt: TGTGCCAGCAGCTCCGCCGGGTCTAGCACAGATACGCAGTATTTT

d_call: TRBD2
j_call: TRBJ2-5
clone_size: -
cdr3_length: 15
v_call: TRBV4-2
cdr3_aa: CASSQVWGGQETQYF
cdr3_nt: TGTGCCAGCAGCCAAGTCTGGGGGGGCCAAGAGACCCAGTACTTC

d_call: -
j_call: TRBJ1-5
clone_size: -
cdr3_length: 19
v_call: TRBV19
cdr3_aa: CASSPGTGVSPYSNQPQHF
cdr3_nt: TGTGCCAGTAGTCCGGGGACTGGGGTTAGCCCATATAGCAATCAGCCCCAGCATTTT

d_call: -
j_call: TRBJ2-1
clone_size: -
cdr3_length: 14
v_call: TRBV7-9
cdr3_aa: CASSLNPVRDEQFF
cdr3_nt: TGTGCCAGCAGCTTAAACCCGGTACGCGATGAGCAGTTCTTC

d_call: -
j_call: TRBJ2-7
clone_size: -
cdr3_length: 15
v_call: TRBV28
cdr3_aa: CASSLPRQTFYEQYF
cdr3_nt: TGTGCCAGCAGTTTGCCCCGACAGACTTTCTACGAGCAGTACTTC